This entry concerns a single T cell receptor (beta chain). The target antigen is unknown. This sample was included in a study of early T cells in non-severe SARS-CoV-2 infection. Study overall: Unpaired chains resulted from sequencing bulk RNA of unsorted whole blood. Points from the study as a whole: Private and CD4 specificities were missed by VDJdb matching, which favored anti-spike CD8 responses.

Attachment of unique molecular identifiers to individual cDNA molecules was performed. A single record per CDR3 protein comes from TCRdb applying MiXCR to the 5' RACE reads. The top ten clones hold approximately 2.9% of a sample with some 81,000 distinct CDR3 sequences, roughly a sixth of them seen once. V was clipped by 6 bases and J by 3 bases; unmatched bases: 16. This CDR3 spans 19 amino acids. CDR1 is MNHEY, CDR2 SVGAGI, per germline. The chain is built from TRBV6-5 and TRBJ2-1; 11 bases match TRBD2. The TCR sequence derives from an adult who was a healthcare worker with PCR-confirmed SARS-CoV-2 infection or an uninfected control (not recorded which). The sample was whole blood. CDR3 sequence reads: CASRRRPGLAENFYNEQFF. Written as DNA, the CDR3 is TGTGCCAGCAGGAGACGTCCGGGACTAGCGGAGAACTTCTACAATGAGCAGTTCTTC.